The 19 T cell receptor beta chains below come from one sample, sequenced in a study of OX40 agonist ivuxolimab in advanced cancers. Produced via immunoSEQ multiplex PCR; TCRdb's table is partial and in-frame only. The table has more than 50,000 clones, about 85% seen once. The source was CD4+ or CD8+ T cells sorted from blood, collected in a trial of the OX40 agonist ivuxolimab. Receptors originate from an adult with an advanced solid tumor such as melanoma, head and neck, liver or kidney cancer.

V gene TRBV20-1 combines with J gene TRBJ2-7; the D is unclear. The CDR3 has 11 amino acids. Trimming shortened V by 1 base and J by 7 bases, and 8 bases separated the two germline ends. The germline gives CDR1 DFQATT, CDR2 SNEGSKA (reference sequence). CDR3 sequence: CSARVVGEQYF. DNA of the CDR3: TGCAGTGCTAGAGTCGTTGGTGAGCAGTACTTC.

This chain uses TRBV27 with TRBJ1-6; D is unresolved. Per germline, CDR1 MNHEY and CDR2 SMNVEV (reference sequence). V lost 10 bases and J lost 8, with 15 bases in between. CDR3 size: 13 residues. The CDR3 region is CATSSGRHSPLHF. The CDR3 nucleotides read TGTGCCACGTCCTCGGGGAGACATTCACCCCTCCACTTT.

The chain joins TRBV2 to TRBJ2-7, with 16 bases lining up with TRBD2. The CDR3 runs 17 residues. V dropped 6 bases and J dropped 7; count of bases not matched to a gene: 12. The germline gives CDR1 SNHLY, CDR2 FYNNEI. The CDR3 region has the DNA TGTGCCAGCAGGCCCCAGGGACTAGCGGGGGGGCCGGGAGAGCAGTACTTC. This sequence encodes CASRPQGLAGGPGEQYF.

This rearrangement joins TRBV30 to TRBJ1-2, with unresolved D. Between the trimmed V and J ends, which lost 4 bases and 2 bases, there was a span of 14 bases. The germline V gene has CDR1 GTSNPN and CDR2 SVGIG (reference sequence). CDR3 size: 14 residues. The CDR3 spells CAWNSEVGNYGYTF. CDR3 coding DNA: TGTGCCTGGAATTCGGAGGTGGGAAACTATGGCTACACCTTC.

This clone has a single count. The chain combines TRBV5-1 with TRBJ2-5; a possible D gene is TRBD2 (5 bases). This CDR3 contains 15 residues. The germline V gene encodes CDR1 SGHRS and CDR2 YFSETQ. V was cut by 1 base and J by 1 base, with 11 bases left in between. Here the CDR3 DNA reads TGCGCCAGCAGCTTGTACAGCGGAACCCAAGAGACCCAGTACTTC. Translating gives CASSLYSGTQETQYF.

The rearrangement links TRBV5-4 to TRBJ1-6; D possibly corresponds to TRBD1 (6 bases). This CDR3 region has 15 residues. Germline V CDR1 and CDR2: SGHNT, YYREEE (reference sequence). Between the trimmed V and J ends, which lost 4 bases and 4 bases, there was a span of 12 bases. The CDR3 DNA sequence: TGTGCCAGCAGCACCGGGCAGGGGTATAATTCACCCCTCCACTTT. Translation: CASSTGQGYNSPLHF.

This sequence joins TRBV6-1 and TRBJ2-1; TRBD1 agrees at 8 bases. V shed 6 bases, J shed 5 bases, and the junction held 6 bases outside the gene matches. The CDR3 has 14 residues. Per the germline V gene, CDR1 is MNHNS and CDR2 is SASEGT. The CDR3 spells CASRMWDRNNEQFF. The DNA of the CDR3 is TGTGCCAGCAGAATGTGGGACAGGAACAATGAGCAGTTCTTC.

This chain links TRBV7-7 with TRBJ2-5; TRBD2 matches at 8 bases. Germline CDR1 reads SSHAT; CDR2 reads FNYEAQ (reference sequence). The CDR3 runs 14 residues. V dropped 4 bases and J dropped 4; count of bases not matched to a gene: 5. CDR3: CASSSGLGLETQYF. As DNA, the CDR3 is TGTGCCAGCAGCTCGGGACTAGGTTTAGAGACCCAGTACTTC. The full variable domain, completed using reference TRBV7-7 and TRBJ2-5, is GAGVSQSPRYKVTKRGQDVTLRCDPISSHATLYWYQQALGQGPEFLTYFNYEAQPDKSGLPSDRFSAERPEGSISTLTIQRTEQRDSAMYRCASSSGLGLETQYFGPGTRLLVL.

The chain combines TRBV10-3 with TRBJ2-2, with D maybe TRBD2 (6 bases). V dropped 5 bases and J dropped 2 bases, with 9 bases sitting between them. Germline-derived CDR1 and CDR2 are ENHRY and SYGVKD. The CDR3 extends over 14 amino acids. Written as DNA, the CDR3 is TGTGCCATCAGTCCGGGACTTAACACCGGGGAGCTGTTTTTT. Its protein is CAISPGLNTGELFF.

The chain links TRBV18 to TRBJ1-2; 8 bases line up with TRBD1. The CDR3 spans 17 residues. Per the germline V gene, CDR1 is KGHSH and CDR2 is LQKENI. Germline trimming cut 4 bases from V and 0 bases from J; bases unmatched to any gene: 10. CDR3: CASSRRTGQGANYGYTF. The CDR3 region has the DNA TGTGCCAGCTCACGAAGGACCGGACAGGGAGCTAACTATGGCTACACCTTC.

This chain uses TRBV5-1 with TRBJ2-1; TRBD2 aligns across 7 bases. V lost 0 bases and J lost 2; bases outside the gene matches: 5. The CDR3 runs to 16 residues. Germline V gene sequence: CDR1 SGHRS, CDR2 YFSETQ. The CDR3 reads CASSLEKAGAYNEQFF. In DNA form, the CDR3 reads TGCGCCAGCAGCTTGGAGAAGGCGGGAGCCTACAATGAGCAGTTCTTC.

This rearrangement joins TRBV2 to TRBJ1-2; 7 bases are shared with TRBD1. The V gene end was trimmed by 3 bases and the J gene end by 3 bases; junction bases not matched to a gene: 4. Germline CDR1 reads SNHLY; CDR2 reads FYNNEI. The CDR3 loop spans 14 amino acids. CDR3 nucleotide sequence: TGTGCCAGCAGTGAGACAGGGCGGTACTATGGCTACACCTTC. Protein: CASSETGRYYGYTF.

J is TRBJ2-7 and V is TRBV29-1; D assignment may be TRBD1 or TRBD2 (5 bases each). V lost 3 bases and J lost 2, with 8 bases in between. The germline CDR1 and CDR2 sequences are SQVTM and ANQGSEA. CDR3 length: 12 amino acids. For the CDR3, the DNA is TGCAGCGTTGAGACGGGGCCCTACGAGCAGTACTTC. Translation: CSVETGPYEQYF.

The chain combines TRBV11-2 with TRBJ2-7; D remains unclear. The V and J ends lost 5 bases and 6 bases respectively, with 11 bases between them. CDR3 length equals 12 residues. The germline V gene encodes CDR1 SGHAT and CDR2 FQNNGV. The CDR3 protein is CASSAYLGEQYF. In nucleotides, the CDR3 is TGTGCCAGCAGCGCATATCTGGGCGAGCAGTACTTC.

The genes are TRBV5-1 and TRBJ2-2; 7 nucleotides agree with TRBD2. The CDR3 sequence is 17 residues long. Germline CDR1 SGHRS, CDR2 YFSETQ. The trim removed 4 bases at V and 0 bases at J, leaving 9 bases unmatched. DNA of the CDR3: TGCGCCAGCAGCGCCTGGCGGGGGACCTCGAACACCGGGGAGCTGTTTTTT. It specifies CASSAWRGTSNTGELFF.

The chain carries TRBV7-2 and TRBJ2-1; 9 nucleotides line up with TRBD2. From germline, CDR1 is SGHTA and CDR2 FQGNSA. The CDR3 is 14 residues long. J was trimmed by 5 bases and V by 3 bases; bases with no gene match: 2. The CDR3: CASSFSGGHNEQFF. The CDR3 DNA is TGTGCCAGCAGCTTTAGCGGGGGACACAATGAGCAGTTCTTC.

This clone has just a few counts. This chain connects TRBV5-1 to TRBJ2-3; D gene uncertain. This CDR3 has 14 amino acids. Trimming left V 4 bases short and J 2 bases short, with 11 bases between. Germline values: CDR1 SGHRS, CDR2 YFSETQ. CDR3 region: CASSTRTLTDTQYF. CDR3 sequence (DNA): TGCGCCAGCAGCACTCGGACCCTCACAGATACGCAGTATTTT. Using reference TRBV5-1 and TRBJ2-3 for the parts outside the CDR3, the full variable domain is KAGVTQTPRYLIKTRGQQVTLSCSPISGHRSVSWYQQTPGQGLQFLFEYFSETQRNKGNFPGRFSGRQFSNSRSEMNVSTLELGDSALYLCASSTRTLTDTQYFGPGTRLTVL.

The chain links TRBV18 to TRBJ1-3; tentatively, D is TRBD1 (5 bases). The ends were cut back, 6 bases at V and 0 bases at J, with 15 bases in the middle. Germline lookup yields CDR1 KGHSH and CDR2 LQKENI. The CDR3 contains 16 residues. CDR3 loop: CASSPYGATSGNTIYF. CDR3 nucleotide sequence: TGTGCCAGCTCCCCTTACGGGGCGACCTCTGGAAACACCATATATTTT.

V is TRBV6-1 and J is TRBJ2-2; D not certain. This CDR3 comprises 14 residues. Germline V gene data show CDR1 as MNHNS and CDR2 as SASEGT. V was clipped by 7 bases and J by 3 bases, with 12 bases between them. CDR3 protein: CASTPVIYTGELFF. In DNA, the CDR3 is TGTGCCAGCACCCCCGTCATTTACACCGGGGAGCTGTTTTTT.